A single sample is the source of the 30 T cell receptor beta chains below, sequenced in a study of cytomegalovirus exposure and HLA in healthy donors (dated by TCRdb to 2016 to 2017). The method was the immunoSEQ multiplex PCR assay. For the multiplex PCR, a mixture combining 60 forward primers for TCR Vbeta segments and 13 reverse primers for TCR Jbeta segments was used. Entries here come from immuneACCESS through TCRdb and include only in-frame sequences with V and J called. Some clones fail to appear in such tables; in the studies checked, an unresolved V gene covers under half of the shortfall, and the cause of the remainder is unknown. Present in this sample are approximately 100,000 clones, over 55% of which were seen just once. The ten biggest clones cover over 2.5% of the sample. The source material was PBMCs. These receptors all stem from a female donor in good health and CMV-seronegative.

Only one count was recorded for this clone. The rearrangement links TRBV29-1 to TRBJ1-1; D unresolved. V shed 7 bases and J shed 6 bases, with 12 bases lying between them. Looked up from germline, CDR1 is SQVTM and CDR2 is ANQGSEA. The CDR3 runs to 11 residues. The CDR3 DNA follows: TGCAGCGACCTACGGGTCCCTGAAGCTTTCTTT. It specifies CSDLRVPEAFF.

This clone was seen a few times. The CDR3 region has the DNA TGCGCCAGCAGCCAAGTCGGAGGTAACAGGGCCGGGGAGCTGTTTTTT. It yields the protein CASSQVGGNRAGELFF. This rearrangement joins TRBV4-1 to TRBJ2-2; D may be TRBD1 (6 bases). The CDR3 loop spans 16 amino acids. Trimming took 1 base from V and 6 from J, leaving 15 bases between them. Germline V gene sequence: CDR1 MGHRA, CDR2 YSYEKL.

The gene calls are TRBV10-2 and TRBJ2-5; D might be TRBD1 (9 bases). CDR1 and CDR2 (germline): WSHSY, SAAADI. The CDR3 totals 15 residues. V shed 8 bases and J shed 2 bases, with 18 bases lying between them. CDR3 coding DNA: TGCGCCAGCTCCCCGGGGGGGACAGGGCAAGAGACCCAGTACTTC. Its translation is CASSPGGTGQETQYF.

The chain uses TRBV7-2 and TRBJ2-7, with D possibly TRBD2 on 5 matching bases. V was shortened by 3 bases and J by 7 bases, with 13 bases between the two germline ends. Germline values: CDR1 SGHTA, CDR2 FQGNSA. CDR3 length equals 13 residues. CDR3 sequence reads: CASSLDFPLEQYF. CDR3 nucleotides: TGTGCCAGCAGCTTGGACTTCCCTTTAGAGCAGTACTTC.

The gene calls are TRBV9 and TRBJ2-7, with TRBD2 identical over 13 bases. The CDR3 sequence is 17 residues long. CDR1 is SGDLS, CDR2 YYNGEE, per germline. V lost 2 bases, J lost 7 bases, and 12 bases stayed unmatched. CDR3 sequence (DNA): TGTGCCAGCAGCGTGGGACTAGCGGGACCCTTGGGAGGGGAGCAGTACTTC. It codes for CASSVGLAGPLGGEQYF.

The chain joins TRBV19 to TRBJ1-2; the match to TRBD1 covers 8 bases. V shed 4 bases and J 8 bases; nucleotides not matched to a gene: 3. CDR3 length: 12 residues. Looked up from germline, CDR1 is LNHDA and CDR2 is SQIVND (reference sequence). For the CDR3, the DNA is TGTGCCAGTAGTACGGACAGGGTAGGCTACACCTTC. Amino acid sequence: CASSTDRVGYTF.

This clone has just a few counts. The J gene is TRBJ2-2, the V gene TRBV14; tentative D call: TRBD2 (6 bases). CDR1 and CDR2 (germline): SGHDN, FVKESK. The CDR3 has 18 residues. V was pared by 0 bases and J by 2 bases, with 16 bases between. The CDR3 DNA follows: TGTGCCAGCAGCCAAGACCGAGCGGACTACCTAAACACCGGGGAGCTGTTTTTT. This translates into CASSQDRADYLNTGELFF.

This clone was recorded a few times. CDR3 amino acids: CASTGLFSYEQYF. Written as DNA, the CDR3 is TGTGCCAGCACCGGGTTATTCTCCTACGAGCAGTACTTC. This chain connects TRBV2 to TRBJ2-7; D not resolved. CDR1 SNHLY and CDR2 FYNNEI come from the germline V gene. The V end lost 7 bases, the J end lost 0 bases, and 10 bases lay between the germline ends. The CDR3 runs to 13 residues.

The chain links TRBV27 to TRBJ2-7; TRBD1 matches 8 bases. V shed 6 bases and J 2 bases; nucleotides not matched to a gene: 0. Germline CDR1 and CDR2: MNHEY and SMNVEV (reference sequence). The CDR3 runs 12 residues. CDR3 coding DNA: TGTGCCAGCAGGACAGGGGCCTACGAGCAGTACTTC. It encodes CASRTGAYEQYF.

The chain carries TRBV7-8 and TRBJ2-5, with D tentatively TRBD1 (6 bases). The CDR3 contains 16 residues. V gave up 0 bases and J gave up 5 bases, with 16 bases separating them. The germline CDR1 and CDR2 sequences are SGHVS and FQNEAQ. The DNA of the CDR3 is TGTGCCAGCAGCTTAGCATACAGGGCTAGCAGGGAGACCCAGTACTTC. It codes for CASSLAYRASRETQYF. The variable domain in full, completed from reference TRBV7-8 and TRBJ2-5, reads GAGVSQSPRYKVAKRGQDVALRCDPISGHVSLFWYQQALGQGPEFLTYFQNEAQLDKSGLPSDRFFAERPEGSVSTLKIQRTQQEDSAVYLCASSLAYRASRETQYFGPGTRLLVL.

The V call is TRBV6-6, the J call TRBJ1-2, with a weak D call TRBD1 (6 bases). CDR1 and CDR2 (germline): MNHNY, SVGAGI (reference sequence). This CDR3 contains 13 residues. Trimming removed 4 bases from V and 4 bases from J, with 10 bases in between. CDR3 protein: CASSSDRFYGYTF. CDR3 nucleotides: TGTGCCAGCAGTTCCGACAGGTTCTATGGCTACACCTTC.

This sequence joins TRBV6-5 and TRBJ1-2, with TRBD1 identical over 7 bases. The germline gives CDR1 MNHEY, CDR2 SVGAGI. The V and J ends lost 2 bases and 6 bases, in that order; junction bases with no gene match: 12. The CDR3 has 16 amino acids. The CDR3 nucleotides read TGTGCCAGCAGTTACCGCACAGGGGCTCGGAGGGATGGCTACACCTTC. The encoded protein is CASSYRTGARRDGYTF.

The DNA of the CDR3 is TGTGCCAGCAGCTTGGAACAGGGGTTGTATGGCTACACCTTC. It translates to CASSLEQGLYGYTF. The V gene is TRBV5-4, the J gene TRBJ1-2; 7 bases line up with TRBD1. V was pared by 0 bases and J by 5 bases, with 4 bases of the junction left unmatched. The CDR3 sequence is 14 residues long. Germline V lookup: CDR1 SGHNT, CDR2 YYREEE (reference sequence).

The V call is TRBV25-1, the J call TRBJ2-2; D is possibly TRBD1 (6 bases). Trimming pared 1 base from V and 6 bases from J, leaving 15 bases between. Germline assignment: CDR1 MGHDK and CDR2 SYGVNS. This CDR3 is built from 16 residues. The CDR3 DNA reads as TGTGCCAGCAGTGAATCAGGCAGGGGTGAATCCGGGGAGCTGTTTTTT. It translates to CASSESGRGESGELFF.

DNA of the CDR3: TGTGCCAGCAGCCGACAGGGGGGTGGCTATGGCTACACCTTC. It is translated as CASSRQGGGYGYTF. This sequence joins TRBV7-2 and TRBJ1-2; 9 bases fit TRBD1. The CDR3 totals 14 residues. V gave up 5 bases and J gave up 4 bases; unmatched junction bases: 5. The germline V gene has CDR1 SGHTA and CDR2 FQGNSA.

This clone was detected a few times. In nucleotides, the CDR3 is TGTGCCAGCAGCTCGGGACAGGCAAATAACTATGGCTACACCTTC. This encodes CASSSGQANNYGYTF. The chain recombines TRBV13 with TRBJ1-2, with 8 nucleotides matching TRBD1. The junction had 5 bases not matched to a gene; V was cut back by 4 bases and J by 1 base. Per germline, CDR1 PRHDT and CDR2 FYEKMQ (reference sequence). The CDR3 length is 15 residues.

The sample holds a few counts of this clone. CDR3 region: CSASLAGGKFF. CDR3 nucleotide sequence: TGCAGTGCCTCCCTAGCGGGAGGTAAGTTCTTC. J is TRBJ2-1 and V is TRBV20-1; 11 bases line up with TRBD2. This CDR3 contains 11 residues. V shed 6 bases, J shed 14 bases, and the junction held 6 bases outside the gene matches. Germline V CDR1 and CDR2: DFQATT, SNEGSKA (reference sequence).

The rearrangement joins TRBV5-4 to TRBJ2-3; no clear D gene. Germline V lookup: CDR1 SGHNT, CDR2 YYREEE (reference sequence). The V gene lost 4 bases and the J gene lost 1 base, with 10 bases spanning the gap. This CDR3 has 14 amino acids. CDR3 nucleotide sequence: TGTGCCAGCAGCCCCGAGGAACGCACAGATACGCAGTATTTT. It encodes CASSPEERTDTQYF.

CDR3 sequence (DNA): TGTGCCAGCAGTTACTCGGTGGCTTCCGCCTACGAGCAGTACTTC. Translating it yields CASSYSVASAYEQYF. This rearrangement joins TRBV6-5 to TRBJ2-7; unclear D gene. The CDR3 runs 15 residues. Germline CDR1 is MNHEY and CDR2 is SVGAGI. Trimming cost V 0 bases and J 2 bases, with 11 bases left between them.

The V and J genes are TRBV5-1 and TRBJ2-5; D not certain. Germline V gene lookup returns CDR1 SGHRS and CDR2 YFSETQ. V was trimmed by 4 bases and J by 2 bases, leaving 3 bases between them. The CDR3 contains 11 residues. The DNA for the CDR3 is TGCGCCAGCAGCACTCAAGAGACCCAGTACTTC. This codes for CASSTQETQYF.

J is TRBJ1-1 and V is TRBV5-8; D is perhaps TRBD1 (5 bases). Germline CDR1 is SGHTS and CDR2 is YDEGEE. CDR3 size: 13 residues. Trimming left V 1 base short and J 3 bases short, with 7 bases between. This CDR3 reads CASSLRGDTEAFF. CDR3 sequence (DNA): TGTGCCAGCAGCTTGCGGGGGGACACTGAAGCTTTCTTT. Looking up the rest from reference TRBV5-8 and TRBJ1-1 gives the full variable domain: EAGVTQSPTHLIKTRGQQATLRCSPISGHTSVYWYQQALGLGLQFLLWYDEGEERNRGNFPPRFSGRQFPNYSSELNVNALELEDSALYLCASSLRGDTEAFFGQGTRLTVV.

V usage is TRBV10-3 and J usage is TRBJ2-7; 7 bases align to TRBD1. CDR3 length: 11 residues. Per the germline V gene, CDR1 is ENHRY and CDR2 is SYGVKD. V dropped 8 bases and J dropped 3; count of bases not matched to a gene: 1. The CDR3 DNA sequence: TGTGCCATCGCAGGGGGCTACGAGCAGTACTTC. Translating gives CAIAGGYEQYF.

The rearrangement links TRBV28 to TRBJ2-2; 7 bases are a match to TRBD2. This CDR3 spans 15 amino acids. The J segment lost 1 base and the V segment lost 5 bases, leaving 4 bases of the junction unmatched. Germline V CDR1 and CDR2: MDHEN, SYDVKM. CDR3 sequence (DNA): TGTGCCAGCAGTCCCAGCGGGAAGAACACCGGGGAGCTGTTTTTT. This gives the protein CASSPSGKNTGELFF.

V usage is TRBV7-9 and J usage is TRBJ2-7; 9 nucleotides align to TRBD1. The CDR3 is made up of 16 amino acids. Germline CDR1 and CDR2: SEHNR and FQNEAQ (reference sequence). V lost 3 bases and J lost 4; bases outside the gene matches: 10. In DNA form, the CDR3 reads TGTGCCAGCAGCTTTTTTCTCGGGACAGGGACGTACGAGCAGTACTTC. It specifies CASSFFLGTGTYEQYF. Complete variable domain (other parts from reference TRBV7-9 and TRBJ2-7): DTGVSQNPRHKITKRGQNVTFRCDPISEHNRLYWYRQTLGQGPEFLTYFQNEAQLEKSRLLSDRFSAERPKGSFSTLEIQRTEQGDSAMYLCASSFFLGTGTYEQYFGPGTRLTVT.

This sequence joins TRBV18 and TRBJ2-1; D may be TRBD1 (6 bases). The CDR3 loop spans 15 amino acids. Germline V CDR1 and CDR2: KGHSH, LQKENI. Trimming took 3 bases from V and 3 from J, leaving 12 bases between them. CDR3: CASSPGQPIYNEQFF. CDR3 nucleotides: TGTGCCAGCTCACCGGGACAACCTATCTACAATGAGCAGTTCTTC.

This sequence joins TRBV4-2 and TRBJ2-7; D gene ambiguous. Deletions cut 0 bases from V and 3 bases from J, with 9 bases between. CDR3 size: 14 residues. Germline V gene lookup returns CDR1 LGHNA and CDR2 YNFKEQ. The CDR3 loop is CASSQDPVSYEQYF. The CDR3 nucleotides read TGTGCCAGCAGCCAAGATCCTGTTAGCTACGAGCAGTACTTC.

This rearrangement joins TRBV29-1 to TRBJ2-5; 8 nucleotides match TRBD1. Germline V gene lookup returns CDR1 SQVTM and CDR2 ANQGSEA. Unmatched junction bases numbered 4, after V lost 3 bases and J lost 1 base. This CDR3 is built from 14 residues. The CDR3 is CSVDTTGVQETQYF. The CDR3 region has the DNA TGCAGCGTTGATACGACAGGGGTCCAAGAGACCCAGTACTTC.

V gene TRBV4-1 combines with J gene TRBJ2-7, with TRBD2 matching 7 bases. Germline V CDR1 and CDR2: MGHRA, YSYEKL. The CDR3 extends over 15 amino acids. J lost 3 bases, V lost 1 base, and 6 bases had no gene match. The CDR3 DNA reads TGCGCCAGCAGCCAAGCCCTCGGGGGGTTCTACGAGCAGTACTTC. Translation gives CASSQALGGFYEQYF.

The chain couples TRBV5-1 to TRBJ2-1, with 9 bases aligning to TRBD1. CDR1 SGHRS and CDR2 YFSETQ come from the germline V gene. There are 14 residues in the CDR3. Unmatched junction bases numbered 4, after V lost 4 bases and J lost 5 bases. The CDR3 coding sequence is TGCGCCAGCAGCACGGGACAGGGTAACAATGAGCAGTTCTTC. Translation gives CASSTGQGNNEQFF.

The chain uses TRBV5-1 and TRBJ2-1, with no clear D. CDR3 length: 14 amino acids. The germline V and J ends were trimmed by 0 bases and 4 bases, with 8 bases remaining between them. CDR1 is SGHRS, CDR2 YFSETQ, per germline. In nucleotides, the CDR3 is TGCGCCAGCAGCTTGGCGGGTAAATACAATGAGCAGTTCTTC. Translation: CASSLAGKYNEQFF.